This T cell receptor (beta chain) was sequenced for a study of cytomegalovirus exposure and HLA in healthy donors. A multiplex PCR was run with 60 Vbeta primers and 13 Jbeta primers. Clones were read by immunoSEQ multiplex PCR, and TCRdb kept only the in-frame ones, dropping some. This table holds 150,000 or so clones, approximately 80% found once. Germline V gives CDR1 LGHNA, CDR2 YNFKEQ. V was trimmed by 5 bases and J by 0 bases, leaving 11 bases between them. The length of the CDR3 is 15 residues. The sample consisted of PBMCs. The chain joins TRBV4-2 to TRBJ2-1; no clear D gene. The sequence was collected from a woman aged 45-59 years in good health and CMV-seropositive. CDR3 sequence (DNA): TGTGCCAGCAGCTTGTCCCTCGGCTCCTACAATGAGCAGTTCTTC. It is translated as CASSLSLGSYNEQFF.